The subject of this entry is one T cell receptor (beta chain). In germline, CDR1 is LNHDA, CDR2 SQIVND (reference sequence). CDR3 length: 15 amino acids. V lost 3 bases and J 2 bases, leaving 13 bases between the germline ends. Profiled with immunoSEQ multiplex PCR; TCRdb holds only in-frame clones, not every one. The sample includes some 200,000 clones, under 90% of them seen just once. This entry is derived from a study of blood T cell repertoires in COVID-19. Study overall: Acute-phase and convalescent COVID-19 samples originated in the United States, Italy and Spain. T cells, B-cell-depleted T cells, or PBMCs provided the cDNA or gDNA that served as material.

This sequence joins TRBV19 and TRBJ1-2, with D perhaps TRBD1 (6 bases). Sequencing used peripheral blood. The origin of this receptor is a man aged 25-40 years with active or convalescent COVID-19. The CDR3 region has the DNA TGTGCCAGTAGTATTTCCGGGACATCAAACTATGGCTACACCTTC. This translates into CASSISGTSNYGYTF.